A selection of T cell receptor beta chains follows, all from one sample in a study of cytomegalovirus exposure and HLA in healthy donors. Only in-frame clones appear in the TCRdb table, and some are missing; sequencing was by immunoSEQ multiplex PCR. The data contain 130,000 or so clones, 65% to 80% of them singletons. The sample was PBMCs. These receptors all come from a woman between 35 and 50 years old in good health and CMV-seropositive. The CDR3 runs from the conserved cysteine through the conserved F or W. The order of the fields is J gene, V gene, clone size, D gene, CDR3 protein, CDR3 DNA. The D gene is left open where the match is weak. A row's size may be missing; if present it is once, few, many or a size class.

TRBJ1-5 | TRBV7-8 | . | TRBD1 | CASSFEGTGKFNQPQHF | TGTGCCAGCAGCTTCGAGGGGACAGGGAAATTCAATCAGCCCCAGCATTTT
TRBJ1-6 | TRBV7-9 | . | TRBD1 | CASSLGQSNSPLHF | TGTGCCAGCAGCCTGGGACAGTCGAATTCACCCCTCCACTTT
TRBJ2-3 | TRBV10-2 | . | TRBD1 | CASRRTGVTDTQYF | TGCGCCAGCAGGAGGACAGGGGTCACAGATACGCAGTATTTT
TRBJ2-1 | TRBV5-1 | . | TRBD2 | CASSPLAGENNEQFF | TGCGCCAGCAGCCCCCTAGCGGGGGAAAACAATGAGCAGTTCTTC
TRBJ2-1 | TRBV14 | . | TRBD2 | CASRTSGLSYNEQFF | TGTGCCAGCAGAACTAGCGGGCTAAGCTACAATGAGCAGTTCTTC
TRBJ1-6 | TRBV7-9 | . | . | CASSLGQGLNSPLHF | TGTGCCAGCAGCTTAGGTCAGGGACTTAATTCACCCCTCCACTTT
TRBJ2-1 | TRBV4-3 | . | TRBD1 | CASSQGDREGYEQFF | TGCGCCAGCAGCCAAGGGGACAGGGAGGGCTATGAGCAGTTCTTC
TRBJ1-1 | TRBV29-1 | . | . | CSGSRGMNTEAFF | TGCAGCGGTAGCAGGGGTATGAACACTGAAGCTTTCTTT
TRBJ1-2 | TRBV27 | once | TRBD1 | CASSTYRGLDYGYTF | TGTGCCAGCAGTACGTACAGGGGGCTCGACTATGGCTACACCTTC
TRBJ2-7 | TRBV27 | few | TRBD2 | CASSPSTSGSSYEQYF | TGTGCCAGCAGTCCCTCGACTAGCGGGAGCTCCTACGAGCAGTACTTC
TRBJ2-7 | TRBV2 | . | . | CASRETGTALF | TGTGCCAGCAGGGAAACCGGGACTGCCCTCTTC
TRBJ1-2 | TRBV4-2 | once | . | CASFNQGNGYTF | TGTGCCAGCTTTAATCAGGGTAATGGCTACACCTTC
TRBJ2-5 | TRBV9 | . | . | CASSVAGETQYF | TGTGCCAGCAGCGTAGCGGGTGAGACCCAGTACTTC
TRBJ2-5 | TRBV2 | . | . | CATVPGIQETQYF | TGTGCCACGGTCCCGGGGATCCAAGAGACCCAGTACTTC
TRBJ1-1 | TRBV29-1 | . | . | CSAPRGTTNTEAFF | TGCAGCGCCCCCAGGGGCACAACGAACACTGAAGCTTTCTTT
TRBJ2-2 | TRBV6-4 | . | TRBD2 | CASTRTSGSNTGELFF | TGTGCCAGCACCCGGACTAGCGGGTCGAACACCGGGGAGCTGTTTTTT
TRBJ2-1 | TRBV7-7 | . | TRBD2 | CASSLAPWTSGRYNEQFF | TGTGCTAGCAGCTTAGCACCCTGGACTAGCGGGAGATACAATGAGCAGTTCTTC
TRBJ2-3 | TRBV6-5 | once | . | CASTVIGSTDTQYF | TGTGCCAGCACCGTCATCGGGAGCACAGATACGCAGTATTTT
TRBJ1-6 | TRBV18 | . | TRBD1 | CASSRDSSYNSPLHF | TGTGCCAGCTCAAGGGACAGCTCCTATAATTCACCCCTCCACTTT
TRBJ2-1 | TRBV9 | . | . | CASSVAVSYNEQFF | TGTGCCAGCAGCGTAGCGGTCTCCTACAATGAGCAGTTCTTC
TRBJ2-7 | TRBV6-5 | once | . | CASSYVTGKVYEQYF | TGTGCCAGCAGTTACGTGACAGGAAAAGTCTACGAGCAGTACTTC
TRBJ1-5 | TRBV28 | . | . | CAVRREGSNQPQHF | TGTGCCGTCCGGCGGGAAGGGAGCAATCAGCCCCAGCATTTT
TRBJ1-2 | TRBV19 | . | . | CATVTDSGDCGYTF | TGTGCCACAGTAACGGATTCGGGAGACTGTGGCTACACCTTC
TRBJ1-5 | TRBV5-1 | few | . | CASSLFPGGSNQPQHF | TGCGCCAGCAGCTTGTTTCCGGGGGGTAGCAATCAGCCCCAGCATTTT
TRBJ1-3 | TRBV7-6 | . | . | CASSLADSGNTIYF | TGTGCCAGCAGCTTGGCGGACTCTGGAAACACCATATATTTT
TRBJ2-1 | TRBV5-1 | . | . | CATAGKGDSYNEQFF | TGCGCCACCGCCGGAAAGGGGGACTCCTACAATGAGCAGTTCTTC
TRBJ2-7 | TRBV30 | few | TRBD1 | CAWSVGTGEAYEQYF | TGTGCCTGGAGTGTAGGGACAGGGGAAGCCTACGAGCAGTACTTC
TRBJ1-6 | TRBV9 | . | . | CASSVSGAVNSPLHF | TGTGCCAGCAGCGTGAGCGGGGCCGTTAATTCACCCCTCCACTTT
TRBJ1-2 | TRBV6-5 | . | . | CASTNTGPRYGYTF | TGTGCCAGCACGAATACAGGGCCGCGGTATGGCTACACCTTC
TRBJ2-5 | TRBV2 | . | . | CASSAQVVGETQYF | TGTGCCAGCAGTGCACAGGTAGTCGGGGAGACCCAGTACTTC
TRBJ2-7 | TRBV7-3 | . | TRBD1 | CASSLRAGGSYEQYF | TGTGCCAGCAGCTTACGGGCAGGGGGCTCCTACGAGCAGTACTTC
TRBJ2-1 | TRBV5-1 | . | TRBD1 | CASRISTGEPYNEQFF | TGCGCCAGCAGAATATCTACAGGGGAACCCTACAATGAGCAGTTCTTC
TRBJ2-7 | TRBV7-6 | . | TRBD2 | CASSTGTSGYEQYF | TGTGCCAGCAGTACCGGGACTAGCGGTTACGAGCAGTACTTC
TRBJ1-1 | TRBV5-1 | few | . | CASSQGVGWTEAFF | TGCGCCAGCAGCCAAGGGGTTGGGTGGACTGAAGCTTTCTTT
TRBJ1-1 | TRBV10-3 | . | . | CAISAQEFAEAFF | TGTGCCATCAGTGCACAGGAATTCGCTGAAGCTTTCTTT
TRBJ2-7 | TRBV6-5 | . | TRBD2 | CASSSWGTSGFEQYF | TGTGCCAGCAGTTCCTGGGGGACTAGCGGGTTCGAGCAGTACTTC
TRBJ2-5 | TRBV7-9 | once | TRBD2 | CASSSTSGGQETQYF | TGTGCCAGCAGCTCGACTAGCGGGGGACAAGAGACCCAGTACTTC
TRBJ2-7 | TRBV6-1 | . | . | CATQEQYF | TGTGCCACCCAGGAGCAGTACTTC
TRBJ1-5 | TRBV19 | . | . | CASSRGEDQPQHF | TGTGCCAGTAGTAGGGGGGAAGATCAGCCCCAGCATTTT
TRBJ2-3 | TRBV7-2 | . | TRBD2 | CASSLAGRGATDTQYF | TGTGCCAGCAGCTTAGCGGGGCGGGGGGCCACAGATACGCAGTATTTT
TRBJ2-5 | TRBV19 | . | . | CASTDRPRETQYF | TGTGCCAGTACCGATCGCCCTAGGGAGACCCAGTACTTC
TRBJ1-2 | TRBV5-4 | . | TRBD1 | CASSYRDRGLGYGYTF | TGTGCCAGCAGCTACCGGGACAGGGGGCTTGGCTATGGCTACACCTTC
TRBJ1-2 | TRBV2 | . | . | CASSEAQGANYGYTF | TGTGCCAGCAGTGAAGCACAGGGAGCTAACTATGGCTACACCTTC
TRBJ1-5 | TRBV6-5 | . | . | CASRSTGTSHQPQHF | TGTGCCAGCAGGTCGACCGGGACATCCCATCAGCCCCAGCATTTT
TRBJ1-4 | TRBV29-1 | . | TRBD1 | CSVVGGGEEKLFF | TGCAGCGTTGTAGGAGGGGGCGAGGAAAAACTGTTTTTT
TRBJ2-5 | TRBV5-1 | . | . | CASSLELGETQYF | TGCGCCAGCAGCTTGGAACTCGGAGAGACCCAGTACTTC
TRBJ2-5 | TRBV28 | . | . | CATKGSGQSETQYF | TGTGCCACCAAAGGTAGCGGACAATCAGAGACCCAGTACTTC
TRBJ2-2 | TRBV30 | few | TRBD1 | CAWSPSGTGTGELFF | TGTGCCTGGAGTCCCTCCGGGACAGGGACCGGGGAGCTGTTTTTT
TRBJ1-5 | TRBV7-2 | . | . | CVSSPNSAGNSNQPQHF | TGTGTCAGCAGCCCAAATTCGGCAGGGAATAGCAATCAGCCCCAGCATTTT
TRBJ2-3 | TRBV30 | few | . | CAWRAGTSTDTQYF | TGTGCCTGGAGGGCGGGAACTAGCACAGATACGCAGTATTTT
TRBJ2-2 | TRBV2 | . | TRBD2 | CASSGTSGVVGELFF | TGTGCCAGCAGTGGGACTAGCGGGGTGGTCGGGGAGCTGTTTTTT
TRBJ1-2 | TRBV18 | few | TRBD1 | CASSPKDRADYGYTF | TGTGCCAGCTCACCCAAGGACAGGGCCGACTATGGCTACACCTTC
TRBJ2-1 | TRBV10-2 | . | TRBD1 | CASSTGTGDYNEQFF | TGCGCCAGCAGTACCGGGACAGGTGATTACAATGAGCAGTTCTTC
TRBJ2-5 | TRBV11-2 | . | . | CASVSWGVETQYF | TGTGCCAGCGTTTCTTGGGGGGTAGAGACCCAGTACTTC